The present TCR beta chain was sequenced within a study of T cell repertoires in cytomegalovirus infection. Across the whole study: CMV infection and matching HLA type were both indicated by public TCR beta signatures. Findings of the study overall: Across the ex vivo response, the dominant clonotypes were HLA-C-restricted CMV-specific TCR beta clonotypes.

The CDR3 extends over 16 amino acids. Per germline, CDR1 SGHVS and CDR2 FNYEAQ. The V gene lost 0 bases and the J gene lost 0 bases, with 9 bases spanning the gap. This clonotype was found many times. Its antigen is undetermined. TCRdb independently ran MiXCR on the reads; one entry per CDR3 protein. The sample has about 360,000 distinct CDR3 sequences, around a sixth seen once. The chain is built from TRBV7-6 and TRBJ1-3; D uncertain. Sequenced input: PBMCs. This clonotype was sampled from a human donor in good health (CMV status not recorded). Some clones in this sample may be carry-over from other donors' samples. CDR3 in DNA: TGTGCCAGCAGCTTAGCGCCAGCTAACTCTGGAAACACCATATATTTT. This encodes CASSLAPANSGNTIYF.